The entry below describes one TCR beta chain. The antigen remains undetermined. This entry belongs to a study of cytomegalovirus exposure and HLA in healthy donors. Looking at the study overall: Early released data had about 80 million unique TCRs, all coming from HLA-typed donors. Study-wide results and caveats: Later analysis associated a missense DCLRE1C variant with TCR beta V- and J-gene trimming. Later findings reportedly placed an Asian-associated ancestry cluster below the roughly 670-donor mean for N-insertions.

V dropped 5 bases and J dropped 5; count of bases not matched to a gene: 7. The CDR3 is made up of 14 amino acids. CDR1 is SEHNR and CDR2 is FQNEAQ in the germline V gene (reference sequence). A multiplex PCR was run with 60 Vbeta primers and 13 Jbeta primers. Here immunoSEQ multiplex PCR was the method, and the copy in TCRdb shows in-frame clones only, minus some. The repertoire holds about 180,000 clones, with less than 90% as singletons. The receptor's source is a girl aged 5 to 17 in good health and CMV-seropositive. V usage is TRBV7-9 and J usage is TRBJ1-1, with 8 bases that match TRBD1. The source material was PBMCs. CDR3 nucleotide sequence: TGTGCCAGCAGCCCACCTACAGGGGGGACTGAAGCTTTCTTT. It is translated as CASSPPTGGTEAFF.